The rows below give T cell receptor beta chains drawn from one sample of a study of blood T cells in healthy people across ages. A single record per CDR3 protein comes from TCRdb applying MiXCR to the 5' RACE reads. The data hold approximately 1.5 million distinct CDR3 sequences, with 35% to 45% observed a single time. The sample was blood. These receptors came from a woman between 18 and 29 years old in good health. Both conserved end residues are part of each CDR3. The D gene is left open where the match is weak. Size is stated for part of the rows, as once, few or many counts, or as a class when the clone is expanded.

clone size,D gene,CDR3 length,V gene,J gene,CDR3 protein,CDR3 DNA
NA,NA,12,TRBV27,TRBJ1-2,CASSSGGWGYTF,TGTGCCAGCAGTTCGGGAGGTTGGGGCTACACCTTC
few,TRBD2,16,TRBV10-3,TRBJ2-1,CAISEFSGSSYNEQFF,TGTGCCATCAGTGAATTTAGCGGGAGCTCCTACAATGAGCAGTTCTTC
few,TRBD1,14,TRBV18,TRBJ2-3,CASSPPTGSDTQYF,TGTGCCAGCTCCCCTCCGACAGGGTCCGATACGCAGTATTTT
once,NA,15,TRBV4-1,TRBJ2-3,CASSQRGSSTDTQYF,TGCGCCAGCAGCCAAAGGGGTAGCAGCACAGATACGCAGTATTTT
NA,NA,11,TRBV6-2/TRBV6-3,TRBJ2-1,CASSAINEQFF,TGTGCCAGCAGTGCCATAAATGAGCAGTTCTTC
many,NA,11,TRBV2,TRBJ1-1,CASRENTEAFF,TGTGCCAGCAGAGAGAACACTGAAGCTTTCTTT
NA,NA,17,TRBV6-2/TRBV6-3,TRBJ2-3,CASSSYLGTSRADTQYF,TGTGCCAGCAGCTCCTACTTGGGGACGTCTCGGGCAGATACGCAGTATTTT
many,NA,14,TRBV11-2,TRBJ1-6,CASSLESSNSPLHF,TGTGCCAGCAGCTTAGAAAGCTCAAATTCACCCCTCCACTTT
few,NA,12,TRBV28,TRBJ2-7,CASNERSYEQYF,TGTGCCAGCAATGAAAGGTCCTACGAGCAGTACTTC
NA,NA,16,TRBV6-6,TRBJ2-7,CASIKFVGGEGYEQYF,TGTGCCAGCATCAAATTCGTCGGGGGAGAAGGTTACGAGCAGTACTTC
NA,NA,14,TRBV4-3,TRBJ1-2,CASSQIQANYGYTF,TGCGCCAGCAGCCAGATACAGGCTAACTATGGCTACACCTTC
NA,NA,13,TRBV7-9,TRBJ1-2,CASSVAGEDGYTF,TGTGCCAGCAGCGTAGCCGGGGAGGATGGCTACACCTTC
NA,TRBD2,14,TRBV7-2,TRBJ2-1,CASSRRAGNLGQFF,TGTGCCAGCAGTCGACGAGCGGGGAACCTTGGGCAGTTCTTC
NA,NA,10,TRBV19,TRBJ2-3,CAVGRDTQYF,TGTGCCGTCGGACGGGATACGCAGTATTTT
NA,TRBD2,15,TRBV7-3,TRBJ2-1,CASSSSGRVPNEQFF,TGTGCCAGCAGTAGTAGCGGGAGAGTCCCCAATGAGCAGTTCTTC
NA,TRBD1,15,TRBV4-3,TRBJ1-5,CASSVRQGANQPQHF,TGCGCCAGCAGCGTCCGTCAGGGGGCGAATCAGCCCCAGCATTTT
NA,TRBD2,16,TRBV7-2,TRBJ2-4,CASSLARASGTNEQYF,TGTGCCAGCAGCTTAGCGAGGGCTAGCGGCACCAATGAGCAGTACTTC
NA,TRBD1,14,TRBV6-1,TRBJ2-1,CATPGQGWRNEQFF,TGTGCCACCCCGGGACAGGGATGGAGAAATGAGCAGTTCTTC
NA,NA,13,TRBV7-6,TRBJ1-5,CASSASLNQPQHF,TGTGCCAGCAGCGCAAGCCTCAATCAGCCCCAGCATTTT
NA,NA,13,TRBV12-3/TRBV12-4,TRBJ1-4,CASSQGQQEKLFF,TGTGCCAGTAGCCAAGGACAGCAGGAAAAACTGTTTTTT
few,NA,13,TRBV14,TRBJ1-2,CASSRTLTYGYTF,TGTGCCAGCAGCCGGACACTCACCTATGGCTACACCTTC
NA,NA,14,TRBV4-3,TRBJ1-2,CASNPGFGDYGYTF,TGCGCCAGCAACCCAGGGTTTGGGGACTATGGCTACACCTTC
few,NA,13,TRBV7-2,TRBJ2-3,CASSSVPAGTQYF,TGTGCCAGCAGCTCAGTGCCGGCTGGTACGCAGTATTTT
NA,NA,15,TRBV13,TRBJ2-7,CASSPRSGSYNEQYF,TGTGCCAGCAGCCCCCGGAGCGGATCCTACAATGAGCAGTACTTC
NA,NA,16,TRBV20-1,TRBJ1-6,CSARAHGAPYNSPLHF,TGCAGTGCTAGAGCCCACGGGGCTCCCTATAATTCACCCCTCCACTTT
once,NA,16,TRBV7-2,TRBJ1-3,CASSLGTDLSGNTIYF,TGTGCCAGCAGCTTAGGGACGGATCTCTCTGGAAACACCATATATTTT
few,NA,16,TRBV3-1,TRBJ2-5,CASSPLPISSEETQYF,TGTGCCAGCAGCCCTTTACCCATTTCTTCGGAGGAGACCCAGTACTTC
NA,NA,16,TRBV7-2,TRBJ2-1,CASSLGPGRGHNEQFF,TGTGCCAGCAGCTTAGGGCCAGGCAGGGGCCACAATGAGCAGTTCTTC
few,NA,15,TRBV25-1,TRBJ2-5,CASSDSGEEGETQYF,TGTGCCAGCAGTGACTCAGGAGAGGAAGGGGAGACCCAGTACTTC
NA,NA,14,TRBV6-2/TRBV6-3,TRBJ1-5,CASTGGIRNQPQHF,TGTGCCAGCACTGGGGGGATCCGCAATCAGCCCCAGCATTTT
few,TRBD2,15,TRBV12-3/TRBV12-4,TRBJ2-5,CASSLAGTSANEQYF,TGTGCCAGCAGTTTAGCAGGGACTAGCGCCAATGAGCAGTACTTC
NA,TRBD2,15,TRBV7-2,TRBJ2-5,CASSLAAGATETQYF,TGTGCCAGCAGCTTAGCAGCGGGAGCCACAGAGACCCAGTACTTC
NA,NA,16,TRBV20-1,TRBJ1-2,CSASRGLGGANYGYTF,TGCAGTGCTAGTAGGGGCCTCGGGGGAGCTAACTATGGCTACACCTTC
NA,NA,13,TRBV5-6,TRBJ2-5,CASSPWVGNGQYF,TGTGCCAGCAGCCCTTGGGTCGGGAACGGGCAGTACTTC
NA,NA,15,TRBV30,TRBJ1-5,CAWSDGPGVHQPQHF,TGTGCCTGGAGTGACGGGCCTGGTGTTCATCAGCCCCAGCATTTT
NA,NA,13,TRBV9,TRBJ1-6,CASSVEWDSPLHF,TGTGCCAGCAGCGTAGAATGGGATTCACCCCTCCACTTT
NA,TRBD2,14,TRBV7-2,TRBJ2-5,CASSGLAGLDEQYF,TGTGCCAGCAGCGGACTAGCGGGTTTGGATGAGCAGTACTTC
NA,NA,16,TRBV2,TRBJ1-5,CASSEWAGDSNQPQHF,TGTGCCAGCAGTGAATGGGCAGGGGATAGTAATCAGCCCCAGCATTTT
NA,NA,12,TRBV29-1,TRBJ2-1,CTTENEARQQFF,TGCACCACTGAAAACGAGGCCCGCCAGCAGTTCTTC
few,NA,13,TRBV9,TRBJ1-2,CASSAPGRDGYTF,TGTGCCAGCAGCGCTCCGGGACGCGATGGCTACACCTTC
NA,NA,14,TRBV20-1,TRBJ2-4,CSAPPGGAKNIQYF,TGCAGTGCCCCCCCGGGCGGAGCCAAAAACATTCAGTACTTC
NA,NA,14,TRBV7-2,TRBJ1-2,CASSLATALGGYTF,TGTGCCAGCAGCTTAGCCACAGCATTGGGGGGCTACACCTTC
NA,NA,11,TRBV6-6,TRBJ1-5,CASRGVSPQHF,TGTGCCAGCAGAGGCGTCTCGCCCCAGCATTTT
NA,TRBD1,15,TRBV29-1,TRBJ2-1,CSANLRDSITNEQFF,TGCAGCGCGAACCTCCGGGACAGTATCACCAATGAGCAGTTCTTC
NA,TRBD2,15,TRBV12-3/TRBV12-4,TRBJ2-5,CASSLIAGIQETQYF,TGTGCCAGCAGCTTAATAGCGGGGATCCAAGAGACCCAGTACTTC
few,NA,13,TRBV6-5,TRBJ1-4,CASSRDVSEKLFF,TGTGCCAGCAGCCGGGACGTGTCTGAAAAACTGTTTTTT
NA,TRBD2,16,TRBV6-1,TRBJ2-2,CASSELRGLAGQELFF,TGTGCCAGCAGTGAACTAAGAGGACTAGCGGGGCAGGAGCTGTTTTTT
few,NA,11,TRBV7-9,TRBJ2-1,CASSGGWEQFF,TGTGCCAGCAGCGGGGGATGGGAGCAGTTCTTC
few,NA,15,TRBV15,TRBJ1-6,CATSTWGTTNSPLHF,TGTGCCACCAGCACCTGGGGAACTACAAATTCACCCCTCCACTTT
many,TRBD2,15,TRBV10-3,TRBJ2-3,CAIKSGTSGTDTQYF,TGTGCCATCAAGTCCGGGACTAGCGGCACAGATACGCAGTATTTT
NA,NA,14,TRBV29-1,TRBJ2-1,CSVTTTTAYNEQFF,TGCAGCGTAACTACTACCACCGCCTACAATGAGCAGTTCTTC
NA,NA,14,TRBV25-1,TRBJ2-3,CASSEDRYTDTQYF,TGTGCCAGCAGTGAAGATAGGTACACAGATACGCAGTATTTT
many,TRBD2,15,TRBV15,TRBJ2-1,CATSRDVAGGVEQFF,TGTGCCACCAGCAGAGATGTTGCGGGAGGGGTTGAGCAGTTCTTC
NA,TRBD1,17,TRBV7-3,TRBJ1-5,CASSLAGGRCYNQPQHF,TGTGCCAGCAGCTTAGCAGGGGGCCGTTGTTACAATCAGCCCCAGCATTTT
NA,TRBD1,14,TRBV20-1,TRBJ1-2,CSARQPGQGDGYTF,TGCAGTGCTAGACAACCGGGACAGGGTGATGGCTACACCTTC
NA,NA,16,TRBV11-2,TRBJ2-1,CASSFIPGGGHNEQFF,TGTGCCAGCAGCTTTATTCCGGGTGGGGGCCACAATGAGCAGTTCTTC
NA,NA,15,TRBV7-2,TRBJ1-2,CSSSSTGLSSYGYTF,TGTTCCAGCAGCTCAACAGGGCTATCGAGTTATGGCTACACCTTC